What follows is one T cell receptor beta chain and its context. The antigen remains unidentified. This sample is drawn from a study of cytomegalovirus exposure and HLA in healthy donors. The PCR contained 60 Vbeta and 13 Jbeta primers. Data came from immunoSEQ multiplex PCR; TCRdb stores just in-frame clones and leaves some out. The table records around 180,000 clones, less than 75% of them present only once. CDR1 and CDR2 from the germline V gene are SGHAT and FQDESV (reference sequence). Trimming took 5 bases from V and 3 from J; bases not matched to a gene: 8. The CDR3 is 15 residues long. Whole-study results and caveats: Associated with HLA alleles at 0.05 false discovery rate in a later analysis were 16,951 TCR beta sequences. The authors enumerated over 150 TCR beta chains as linked to cytomegalovirus. In a later analysis, DRB1 alleles had the most associated TCRs; HLA-C alleles the fewest.

The sample consisted of PBMCs. This sequence joins TRBV11-1 and TRBJ1-2, with 8 bases aligning to TRBD1. This clonotype originated in a girl aged 5 to 17 in good health and CMV-seronegative. CDR3 in DNA: TGTGCCAGCAGCCACGACAGGGGTATGGACTATGGCTACACCTTC. It encodes CASSHDRGMDYGYTF.